The 29 T cell receptor beta chains presented below share a single source sample, sequenced in a study of cytomegalovirus exposure and HLA in healthy donors. Assay used: immunoSEQ multiplex PCR; TCRdb lists only in-frame clones, some missing. This table has about 330,000 clones, about 90% appearing once. The source material was PBMCs. The receptors stem from a woman in her thirties in good health and CMV-seropositive.

J is TRBJ1-5 and V is TRBV29-1, with D tentatively TRBD1 (5 bases). Trimming took off 7 bases at V and 2 bases at J, with 15 bases between the two ends. Germline V gene data show CDR1 as SQVTM and CDR2 as ANQGSEA. There are 14 residues in the CDR3. Written as DNA, the CDR3 is TGCAGCGGGGGGTTTGGGTTAGGCAATCAGCCCCAGCATTTT. This codes for CSGGFGLGNQPQHF.

V gene TRBV19 combines with J gene TRBJ1-2; no firm D call. CDR1 LNHDA and CDR2 SQIVND come from the germline V gene (reference sequence). V shed 4 bases and J shed 0 bases, with 15 bases lying between them. This CDR3 is built from 16 residues. The CDR3 coding sequence is TGTGCCAGTAGTAAGATGGTCAAAAAAGCTAACTATGGCTACACCTTC. It translates to CASSKMVKKANYGYTF.

This sequence joins TRBV27 and TRBJ2-2, with D possibly being TRBD2 (7 bases). The CDR3 loop spans 14 amino acids. CDR1 and CDR2 (germline): MNHEY, SMNVEV (reference sequence). V was pared by 5 bases and J by 9 bases, with 16 bases between. For the CDR3, the DNA is TGTGCCAGCAGTCCCGAGGGGGGGGCAAGGGAGCTGTTTTTT. Amino acids: CASSPEGGARELFF.

The chain carries TRBV6-5 and TRBJ2-3, with D unresolved. CDR3 length: 12 residues. Germline V gene sequence: CDR1 MNHEY, CDR2 SVGAGI. V lost 8 bases and J 0 bases, leaving 6 bases between the germline ends. The DNA for the CDR3 is TGTGCCAGCTTGGACAGCACAGATACGCAGTATTTT. Amino acids: CASLDSTDTQYF.

The chain couples TRBV28 to TRBJ2-2; weak D call: TRBD2 (6 bases). Germline V gene sequence: CDR1 MDHEN, CDR2 SYDVKM. The length of the CDR3 is 15 residues. Between the trimmed V and J ends, which lost 5 bases and 7 bases, there was a span of 17 bases. This chain's CDR3 is CASSPRPGGHGELFF. DNA for the CDR3: TGTGCCAGCAGTCCCCGACCCGGAGGGCACGGGGAGCTGTTTTTT.

This clone was counted once. V is TRBV6-6 and J is TRBJ2-7; 7 bases are shared with TRBD1. CDR1 and CDR2 from the germline V gene are MNHNY and SVGAGI (reference sequence). The CDR3 is 15 amino acids. The ends lost 4 bases at V and 2 bases at J; junction bases unmatched: 8. The CDR3 DNA reads as TGTGCCAGCAGTTCGTCGCGGCAGGGGGCCTACGAGCAGTACTTC. This sequence encodes CASSSSRQGAYEQYF.

V is TRBV30 and J is TRBJ2-1, with TRBD2 as a possible D gene (6 bases). Trimming removed 0 bases at V and 8 bases at J, with 8 bases between. Germline V gene lookup returns CDR1 GTSNPN and CDR2 SVGIG (reference sequence). CDR3 size: 12 residues. This CDR3 is CAWSVSGDEQFF. In DNA form, the CDR3 reads TGTGCCTGGAGTGTGTCGGGAGATGAGCAGTTCTTC.

V usage is TRBV5-6 and J usage is TRBJ2-3; D not certain. V gave up 5 bases and J gave up 4 bases, with 5 bases separating them. The CDR3 extends over 11 amino acids. From germline, CDR1 is SGHDT and CDR2 YYEEEE. DNA of the CDR3: TGTGCCAGCAGTATATCAGATACGCAGTATTTT. Protein sequence: CASSISDTQYF.

V is TRBV5-5 and J is TRBJ1-5; no clear D. This CDR3 region has 13 residues. Germline V CDR1 and CDR2: SGHKS, YYEKEE (reference sequence). V was cut by 0 bases and J by 4 bases, with 5 bases left in between. DNA for the CDR3: TGTGCCAGCAGCTTGGTAGAAAATCAGCCCCAGCATTTT. Protein sequence: CASSLVENQPQHF.

The chain joins TRBV15 to TRBJ2-1; 7 positions match TRBD2. Trimming took 3 bases from V and 0 from J; bases not matched to a gene: 5. The CDR3 is 16 residues long. Germline V gives CDR1 LNHNV, CDR2 YYDKDF (reference sequence). As DNA, the CDR3 is TGTGCCACCAGCAGCGCCGGGGGGAGCTCCTACAATGAGCAGTTCTTC. It is translated as CATSSAGGSSYNEQFF.

The V call is TRBV28, the J call TRBJ2-4, with D perhaps TRBD1 (5 bases). Trimming pared 4 bases from V and 0 bases from J, leaving 16 bases between. This CDR3 has 17 amino acids. Germline assignment: CDR1 MDHEN and CDR2 SYDVKM. CDR3 sequence reads: CASSSPSTALAKNIQYF. CDR3 nucleotide sequence: TGTGCCAGCAGTTCCCCCTCGACAGCCCTAGCCAAAAACATTCAGTACTTC.

A remark on this clone: Other DNA sequences in the sample encode the same CDR3. The CDR3 sequence: CASSEVRNTGELFF. The CDR3 DNA sequence: TGTGCCAGCAGTGAAGTCAGGAACACCGGGGAGCTGTTTTTT. The chain joins TRBV2 to TRBJ2-2; D gene unclear. The CDR3 has 14 amino acids. Germline V CDR1 and CDR2: SNHLY, FYNNEI. The V end lost 1 base, the J end lost 1 base, and 4 bases lay between the germline ends.

The chain has TRBV27 and TRBJ2-3; D call uncertain. The CDR3 runs to 15 residues. Germline V CDR1 and CDR2: MNHEY, SMNVEV (reference sequence). V was trimmed by 4 bases and J by 0 bases, leaving 11 bases between them. CDR3 loop: CASSSWVVSTDTQYF. CDR3 sequence (DNA): TGTGCCAGCAGTTCATGGGTGGTCAGCACAGATACGCAGTATTTT.

The V gene is TRBV10-3, the J gene TRBJ2-2, with 9 positions matching TRBD1. The germline gives CDR1 ENHRY, CDR2 SYGVKD. This CDR3 has 16 residues. V shed 3 bases and J 0 bases; nucleotides not matched to a gene: 2. The CDR3 bases are TGTGCCATCAGTGAAGGACAGGGGCCGAACACCGGGGAGCTGTTTTTT. It codes for CAISEGQGPNTGELFF.

This chain connects TRBV5-1 to TRBJ2-7; 9 nucleotides agree with TRBD2. Germline lookup yields CDR1 SGHRS and CDR2 YFSETQ. This CDR3 region has 15 residues. Trimming at V came to 0 bases and at J to 5 bases, leaving 6 bases not matched to a gene. The DNA for the CDR3 is TGCGCCAGCAGCTTGGAGCGGGAGGTTGGCAACGAGCAGTACTTC. Amino acid sequence: CASSLEREVGNEQYF.

V and J are TRBV7-8 and TRBJ1-1, with 9 positions matching TRBD1. CDR3 length: 16 amino acids. Germline CDR1 and CDR2: SGHVS and FQNEAQ. V was pared by 1 base and J by 1 base, with 4 bases of the junction left unmatched. The DNA for the CDR3 is TGTGCCAGCAGCTTAGGATACAGGGGGCGGAACACTGAAGCTTTCTTT. Its translation: CASSLGYRGRNTEAFF.

Only one count was recorded for this clone. The rearrangement links TRBV2 to TRBJ1-5, with no clear D. CDR3 size: 15 residues. Trimming cost V 0 bases and J 7 bases, with 13 bases left between them. Per the germline V gene, CDR1 is SNHLY and CDR2 is FYNNEI. Here the CDR3 reads CASSEAQAPLQPQHF. CDR3 sequence (DNA): TGTGCCAGCAGTGAAGCGCAGGCACCCCTCCAGCCCCAGCATTTT.

The rearrangement joins TRBV7-2 to TRBJ1-5; 8 bases line up with TRBD1. J lost 7 bases, V lost 3 bases, and 8 bases had no gene match. Germline CDR1 is SGHTA and CDR2 is FQGNSA. CDR3 size: 15 residues. CDR3 loop: CASSFRTGRGQPQHF. The CDR3, as DNA: TGTGCCAGCAGCTTCAGGACAGGGAGAGGACAGCCCCAGCATTTT.

The V call is TRBV6-6, the J call TRBJ2-2; either TRBD1 or TRBD2 may fit D (6 bases each). CDR1 and CDR2 from the germline V gene are MNHNY and SVGAGI (reference sequence). Trimming stripped 3 bases from V and 7 bases from J, with 15 bases between. This CDR3 is built from 15 residues. The CDR3 region is CASSYVVGGNGELFF. The CDR3 DNA follows: TGTGCCAGCAGTTATGTAGTGGGGGGCAACGGGGAGCTGTTTTTT.

The chain couples TRBV2 to TRBJ2-7, with D possibly TRBD2 on 5 matching bases. V gave up 4 bases and J gave up 2 bases, with 9 bases separating them. The CDR3 has 13 residues. Germline CDR1 SNHLY, CDR2 FYNNEI. The CDR3 bases are TGTGCCAGCAGTGGAGGGCAGACCTACGAGCAGTACTTC. Translating it yields CASSGGQTYEQYF.

The rearrangement joins TRBV2 to TRBJ1-2; D perhaps matches TRBD1 (6 bases). V gave up 7 bases and J gave up 3 bases, with 15 bases separating them. The CDR3 extends over 14 amino acids. Germline V gene data show CDR1 as SNHLY and CDR2 as FYNNEI. The CDR3 reads CASKSTGFDYGYTF. CDR3 DNA sequence: TGTGCCAGCAAATCCACAGGGTTCGACTATGGCTACACCTTC.

This chain joins TRBV27 and TRBJ1-1, with 8 bases fitting TRBD1. The J segment lost 0 bases and the V segment lost 8 bases, leaving 5 bases of the junction unmatched. The CDR3 covers 14 residues. Germline V CDR1 and CDR2: MNHEY, SMNVEV (reference sequence). The CDR3 spells CASQGATMNTEAFF. In DNA, the CDR3 is TGTGCCAGCCAGGGGGCGACCATGAACACTGAAGCTTTCTTT.

The rearrangement uses TRBV9 and TRBJ1-6; D unclear. Per germline, CDR1 SGDLS and CDR2 YYNGEE. With 0 bases removed from V and 7 bases from J, the gap between germline ends came to 23 bases. The CDR3 extends over 19 amino acids. The CDR3: CASSVDEGLVVNPNSPLHF. The DNA for the CDR3 is TGTGCCAGCAGCGTAGATGAGGGTTTGGTGGTGAACCCAAATTCACCCCTCCACTTT.

V usage is TRBV4-3 and J usage is TRBJ2-2; the match to TRBD1 covers 9 bases. V gave up 3 bases and J gave up 7 bases; unmatched junction bases: 9. The CDR3 is made up of 16 amino acids. CDR1 and CDR2 from the germline V gene are LGHNA and YSLEER. The chain's CDR3 is CASSQGTGRINGELFF. The CDR3 bases are TGCGCCAGCAGCCAGGGGACAGGGCGGATTAACGGGGAGCTGTTTTTT.

The chain carries TRBV28 and TRBJ1-5; the D gene is possibly TRBD1 (6 bases). CDR3 length: 16 amino acids. V was trimmed by 3 bases and J by 0 bases, leaving 12 bases between them. Germline CDR1 MDHEN, CDR2 SYDVKM. The CDR3 nucleotides read TGTGCCAGCAGTTTGGGGGGCGGCGTTAGCAATCAGCCCCAGCATTTT. Translated, it gives CASSLGGGVSNQPQHF.

V gene TRBV7-2 combines with J gene TRBJ2-1; 7 positions agree with TRBD2. The CDR3 is 14 residues long. The V gene's germline CDR1 is SGHTA and CDR2 FQGNSA. J lost 11 bases, V lost 5 bases, and 12 bases had no gene match. This CDR3 is CASSRYSGEGQQFF. In DNA, the CDR3 is TGTGCCAGCAGCCGATACAGCGGGGAAGGTCAGCAGTTCTTC.

In its sample, this clone was seen once. Mismatch with germline at one junction end may stem from a read error. The chain couples TRBV7-6 to TRBJ2-7; D unresolved. This CDR3 is built from 13 residues. The V gene's germline CDR1 is SGHVS and CDR2 FNYEAQ. In DNA, the CDR3 is TGTGCCGGCAGCTCTACGGTCTCCTACGAGCAGTACTTC. Encoded protein: CAGSSTVSYEQYF.

The V call is TRBV7-2, the J call TRBJ1-5; no reliable D call. Germline V gene data show CDR1 as SGHTA and CDR2 as FQGNSA. The CDR3 extends over 12 amino acids. V gave up 4 bases and J gave up 4 bases, with 5 bases separating them. CDR3 nucleotides: TGTGCCAGCAGCTCGCAGAATCAGCCCCAGCATTTT. Amino acids: CASSSQNQPQHF. Based on the CDR3 plus reference TRBV7-2 and TRBJ1-5, the full variable domain is GAGVSQSPSNKVTEKGKDVELRCDPISGHTALYWYRQSLGQGLEFLIYFQGNSAPDKSGLPSDRFSAERTGGSVSTLTIQRTQQEDSAVYLCASSSQNQPQHFGDGTRLSIL.

The chain links TRBV30 to TRBJ1-1, with D unclear. Trimming took off 2 bases at V and 5 bases at J, with 12 bases between the two ends. The CDR3 runs 13 residues. CDR1 and CDR2 (germline): GTSNPN, SVGIG (reference sequence). In DNA form, the CDR3 reads TGTGCCTGGAGTTTTCGGAAGGTAACTGAAGCTTTCTTT. It translates to CAWSFRKVTEAFF.